Reported below is one TCR beta chain. Its antigen is undetermined. The data were taken from a study of cytomegalovirus exposure and HLA in healthy donors. Study at large: Early release data held 85 million to 95 million unique TCRs from HLA-typed donors. Clustering assigned about 76% of the approximately 400 genotyped donors to the Caucasian-associated ancestry cluster. Study-level points and caveats: Previously analyzed data showed that most TCR beta V segments were productive at a frequency of about 87% or about 30%. Fewer N-insertions than the roughly 670-donor mean were reportedly shown by an Asian-associated ancestry cluster in a later analysis.

Primers for the PCR totalled 60 Vbeta and 13 Jbeta. Data came from immunoSEQ multiplex PCR; TCRdb stores just in-frame clones and leaves some out. The sample lists some 270,000 clones, around 80% occurring once. Trimming took 4 bases from V and 5 from J, leaving 14 bases between them. Germline V gene sequence: CDR1 MNHEY, CDR2 SMNVEV (reference sequence). CDR3 size: 14 residues. The chain combines TRBV27 with TRBJ1-1; the D is unclear. This TCR was sampled from a girl aged 2-10 years in good health and CMV-seronegative. Sample: PBMCs. DNA of the CDR3: TGTGCCAGCAGTTCCAGCCCGGGTGGGACTGAAGCTTTCTTT. Translating it yields CASSSSPGGTEAFF.